This section outlines one T cell receptor beta chain sequence together with its context. This CDR3 has 16 amino acids. The junction had 7 bases not matched to a gene; V was cut back by 6 bases and J by 6 bases. The germline gives CDR1 MNHNY, CDR2 SVGAGI (reference sequence). The sample originates from a study of OX40 agonist ivuxolimab in advanced cancers. Assay: immunoSEQ multiplex PCR; the TCRdb copy retains only in-frame clones and omits some. Of about 79,000 clones detected, more than 85% appear once; the ten largest clones hold about 6.6%. This sequence originates from an adult with an advanced solid tumor such as melanoma, head and neck, liver or kidney cancer. The sequences come from CD4+ or CD8+ T cells sorted from blood, collected in a trial of the OX40 agonist ivuxolimab. The chain joins TRBV6-6 to TRBJ2-3; 15 bases are shared with TRBD2. CDR3 residues: CASSRTSGRGGDTQYF. The CDR3 region has the DNA TGTGCCAGCAGCCGGACTAGCGGGAGGGGGGGGGATACGCAGTATTTT.